This TCR beta chain appears in the sequencing data of a study of technical replicates of blood from several donors. V was shortened by 0 bases and J by 7 bases, with 11 bases between the two germline ends. Germline V gene sequence: CDR1 SGHRS, CDR2 YFSETQ. This CDR3 has 14 amino acids. Sequenced by immunoSEQ multiplex PCR; TCRdb stores in-frame clones only, minus some. The repertoire includes about 83,000 clones, over 85% of them detected once, and about 0.22% sits in the top ten. Material for sequencing was T cells isolated from PBMCs. The chain links TRBV5-1 to TRBJ2-1, with D possibly matching TRBD2 (5 bases). The sequence derives from a human donor in good health. CDR3 sequence (DNA): TGCGCCAGCAGCTTGGGTCCTACTAGGAATGAGCAGTTCTTC. Translating it yields CASSLGPTRNEQFF.